This entry lists 9 T cell receptor beta chains sequenced from one sample in a study of T cell responses to AZD1222 COVID-19 vaccine. Data came from immunoSEQ multiplex PCR; TCRdb stores just in-frame clones and leaves some out. The sample shows roughly 120,000 clones, about 90% of them seen only once. Material: peripheral blood, obtained on day 0 of AZD1222 vaccination. All receptors derive from an adult in good health.

The rearrangement joins TRBV5-1 to TRBJ2-7; D possibly matches TRBD1 or TRBD2 (5 bases each). The length of the CDR3 is 15 residues. Germline V gene lookup returns CDR1 SGHRS and CDR2 YFSETQ. V dropped 7 bases and J dropped 5 bases, with 22 bases sitting between them. In nucleotides, the CDR3 is TGCGCCAGCGGGCGTACGGGACGGGCTATTAACGAGCAGTACTTC. It translates to CASGRTGRAINEQYF.

The chain couples TRBV9 to TRBJ1-3; tentative D call: TRBD1 (5 bases). Trimming removed 0 bases at V and 0 bases at J, with 7 bases between. Germline V gene sequence: CDR1 SGDLS, CDR2 YYNGEE. This CDR3 contains 15 residues. CDR3 in DNA: TGTGCCAGCAGCGTAGGAACAGGCTCTGGAAACACCATATATTTT. This sequence encodes CASSVGTGSGNTIYF. The complete variable domain, with remaining parts taken from reference TRBV9 and TRBJ1-3, reads DSGVTQTPKHLITATGQRVTLRCSPRSGDLSVYWYQQSLDQGLQFLIQYYNGEERAKGNILERFSAQQFPDLHSELNLSSLELGDSALYFCASSVGTGSGNTIYFGEGSWLTVV.

The rearrangement uses TRBV15 and TRBJ1-1, with D hard to call. The CDR3 totals 12 residues. Germline-derived CDR1 and CDR2 are LNHNV and YYDKDF (reference sequence). V lost 4 bases, J lost 8 bases, and 11 bases lay in between. The chain's CDR3 is CATSNDKGEAFF. CDR3 coding DNA: TGTGCCACCAGCAACGACAAAGGGGAAGCTTTCTTT.

The V and J genes are TRBV7-6 and TRBJ1-4; no firm D call. The germline V and J ends were trimmed by 1 base and 3 bases, with 6 bases remaining between them. This CDR3 contains 14 residues. The germline V gene encodes CDR1 SGHVS and CDR2 FNYEAQ. The CDR3 spells CASSLGWSNEKLFF. The CDR3 DNA is TGTGCCAGCAGCTTAGGGTGGTCTAATGAAAAACTGTTTTTT. Using reference TRBV7-6 and TRBJ1-4 for the parts outside the CDR3, the full variable domain is GAGVSQSPRYKVTKRGQDVALRCDPISGHVSLYWYRQALGQGPEFLTYFNYEAQQDKSGLPNDRFSAERPEGSISTLTIQRTEQRDSAMYRCASSLGWSNEKLFFGSGTQLSVL.

The V call is TRBV6-5, the J call TRBJ1-6; D might be TRBD1 (5 bases). This CDR3 has 16 residues. V was cut by 0 bases and J by 2 bases, with 8 bases left in between. The germline V gene encodes CDR1 MNHEY and CDR2 SVGAGI. The CDR3 spells CASSYSGRAYNSPLHF. The CDR3 DNA reads TGTGCCAGCAGTTACTCCGGCAGGGCCTATAATTCACCCCTCCACTTT.

The chain combines TRBV28 with TRBJ2-5; D is unclear. Germline V gene data show CDR1 as MDHEN and CDR2 as SYDVKM. V was trimmed by 1 base and J by 1 base, leaving 16 bases between them. This CDR3 has 17 amino acids. In DNA form, the CDR3 reads TGTGCCAGCAGTTTATCCCCGAAGGTCCTAATCCAAGAGACCCAGTACTTC. Translating it yields CASSLSPKVLIQETQYF.

V gene TRBV18 combines with J gene TRBJ2-7; no definite D call. V lost 6 bases and J 4 bases, leaving 19 bases between the germline ends. Germline assignment: CDR1 KGHSH and CDR2 LQKENI. The length of the CDR3 is 15 residues. CDR3 nucleotides: TGTGCCAGCTCTCTTCATACCGGAGTGCTGTACGAGCAGTACTTC. Its protein product is CASSLHTGVLYEQYF.

This clone was seen once. The chain combines TRBV20-1 with TRBJ1-6; no definite D call. Germline CDR1 reads DFQATT; CDR2 reads SNEGSKA (reference sequence). This CDR3 spans 16 amino acids. With 3 bases removed from V and 4 bases from J, the gap between germline ends came to 16 bases. The CDR3, as DNA: TGCAGTGCTAGTTCCGGTCCCCCCTCTTATAATTCACCCCTCCACTTT. Translating it yields CSASSGPPSYNSPLHF.

The chain joins TRBV7-8 to TRBJ2-7; D is possibly TRBD1 (5 bases). V was pared by 0 bases and J by 4 bases, with 22 bases between. CDR3 length equals 18 residues. CDR1 is SGHVS, CDR2 FQNEAQ, per germline. In DNA form, the CDR3 reads TGTGCCAGCAGCTTAGCGGATTTATTACAGGTTTCTTTTTACGAGCAGTACTTC. This gives the protein CASSLADLLQVSFYEQYF.